Presented here are 23 T cell receptor beta chains from one specimen sequenced in a study of blood T cell repertoires in COVID-19. Only in-frame clones appear in the TCRdb table, and some are missing; sequencing was by immunoSEQ multiplex PCR. The sample has hundreds of thousands of clones, 80% to 85% seen once. Sample: peripheral blood. Source of these receptors: a young man with active or convalescent COVID-19.

The CDR3 DNA follows: TGTGCCAGCAGCCTGCGGACTAGCGGGATGAACGCCCACAATGAGCAGTTCTTC. Translating gives CASSLRTSGMNAHNEQFF. This chain joins TRBV3-1 (or the pseudogene TRBV3-2) and TRBJ2-1, with 12 bases matching TRBD2. V was pared by 4 bases and J by 5 bases, with 12 bases of the junction left unmatched. The germline CDR1 and CDR2 sequences are LGHDT and YNNKEL (reference sequence). The CDR3 has 18 residues.

The chain combines TRBV15 with TRBJ2-7, with 7 positions matching TRBD1. This CDR3 region has 14 residues. Germline lookup yields CDR1 LNHNV and CDR2 YYDKDF (reference sequence). V shed 5 bases, J shed 3 bases, and the junction held 7 bases outside the gene matches. CDR3 DNA sequence: TGTGCCACCAGCCTCCGGGACAGTGACTACGAGCAGTACTTC. This gives the protein CATSLRDSDYEQYF.

The chain couples TRBV6-2 or TRBV6-3 to TRBJ1-5, with D hard to call. Deletions cut 3 bases from V and 7 bases from J, with 10 bases between. Germline CDR1 reads MNHEY; CDR2 reads SVGEGT. The CDR3 covers 13 residues. CDR3: CASSYPGIQPQHF. The CDR3 DNA is TGTGCCAGCAGTTATCCAGGCATCCAGCCCCAGCATTTT.

The chain couples TRBV30 to TRBJ2-3, with no clear D. From germline, CDR1 is GTSNPN and CDR2 SVGIG (reference sequence). The CDR3 has 11 amino acids. Trimming pared 2 bases from V and 6 bases from J, leaving 6 bases between. In DNA, the CDR3 is TGTGCCTGGAGTACCGAGGATACGCAGTATTTT. This encodes CAWSTEDTQYF.

The rearrangement uses TRBV25-1 and TRBJ2-1, with 9 bases fitting TRBD2. The CDR3 has 14 amino acids. The germline CDR1 and CDR2 sequences are MGHDK and SYGVNS. With V trimmed by 9 bases and J by 6 bases, 9 bases remained unmatched. As DNA, the CDR3 is TGTGCCAGTAAGGGACTAGCACGGTCCAATGAGCAGTTCTTC. This sequence encodes CASKGLARSNEQFF.

This clone has just one count. The chain recombines TRBV7-2 with TRBJ2-7; D is possibly TRBD1 (6 bases). The V end was cut by 6 bases, the J end by 0 bases, with 12 bases between. The CDR3 consists of 14 residues. CDR1 SGHTA and CDR2 FQGNSA come from the germline V gene. Here the CDR3 reads CASRPPGDSYEQYF. CDR3 nucleotides: TGTGCCAGCAGACCCCCAGGGGACTCCTACGAGCAGTACTTC.

The V and J genes are TRBV5-1 and TRBJ2-1; weak D call: TRBD2 (5 bases). Trimming shortened V by 0 bases and J by 4 bases, and 8 bases separated the two germline ends. This CDR3 region has 14 residues. Germline CDR1 is SGHRS and CDR2 is YFSETQ. The CDR3 is CASSLADFYNEQFF. Here the CDR3 DNA reads TGCGCCAGCAGCTTGGCGGACTTTTACAATGAGCAGTTCTTC. Complete variable domain (other parts from reference TRBV5-1 and TRBJ2-1): KAGVTQTPRYLIKTRGQQVTLSCSPISGHRSVSWYQQTPGQGLQFLFEYFSETQRNKGNFPGRFSGRQFSNSRSEMNVSTLELGDSALYLCASSLADFYNEQFFGPGTRLTVL.

This chain joins TRBV5-1 and TRBJ2-7; a possible D gene is TRBD1 (5 bases). The CDR3 has 16 amino acids. Germline lookup yields CDR1 SGHRS and CDR2 YFSETQ. Trimming shortened V by 0 bases and J by 5 bases, and 18 bases separated the two germline ends. The CDR3 spells CASSLVGQGAPNEQYF. The CDR3 DNA reads as TGCGCCAGCAGCTTGGTGGGGCAGGGCGCCCCTAACGAGCAGTACTTC. Supplemented by reference TRBV5-1 and TRBJ2-7, the full variable domain reads KAGVTQTPRYLIKTRGQQVTLSCSPISGHRSVSWYQQTPGQGLQFLFEYFSETQRNKGNFPGRFSGRQFSNSRSEMNVSTLELGDSALYLCASSLVGQGAPNEQYFGPGTRLTVT.

The J gene is TRBJ2-7, the V gene TRBV2, with 11 bases aligning to TRBD1. V lost 7 bases to trimming and J lost 5 bases; unmatched junction nucleotides: 7. The length of the CDR3 is 14 residues. In germline, CDR1 is SNHLY, CDR2 FYNNEI. In DNA, the CDR3 is TGTGCCAGCATCCCGGGACAGGGGGTAGACGAGCAGTACTTC. Translation: CASIPGQGVDEQYF. The full variable domain, its missing parts supplied by reference TRBV2 and TRBJ2-7, is EPEVTQTPSHQVTQMGQEVILRCVPISNHLYFYWYRQILGQKVEFLVSFYNNEISEKSEIFDDQFSVERPDGSNFTLKIRSTKLEDSAMYFCASIPGQGVDEQYFGPGTRLTVT.

This chain links TRBV6-2 or TRBV6-3 with TRBJ1-5; no reliable D call. The V gene's germline CDR1 is MNHEY and CDR2 SVGEGT. The CDR3 sequence is 11 residues long. The V end lost 6 bases, the J end lost 7 bases, and 7 bases lay between the germline ends. The chain's CDR3 is CASSPGQPQHF. CDR3 nucleotides: TGTGCCAGCAGCCCTGGCCAGCCCCAGCATTTT.

This clone occurred a few times. The rearrangement links TRBV3-1 (or the pseudogene TRBV3-2) to TRBJ2-2, with D possibly TRBD1 on 5 matching bases. This CDR3 has 18 amino acids. Germline V gene data show CDR1 as LGHDT and CDR2 as YNNKEL (reference sequence). Trimming left V 0 bases short and J 6 bases short, with 20 bases between. The CDR3 DNA reads TGTGCCAGCAGCCAAGAGTATGGGGCCTTCAACCCCTCCGGGGAGCTGTTTTTT. This encodes CASSQEYGAFNPSGELFF.

This chain links TRBV7-2 with TRBJ1-6, with D unresolved. CDR1 is SGHTA and CDR2 is FQGNSA in the germline V gene. The length of the CDR3 is 14 residues. V was cut by 2 bases and J by 6 bases, with 8 bases left in between. The CDR3 DNA sequence: TGTGCCAGCAGCTTACGAGGGCGTAATTCACCCCTCCACTTT. This encodes CASSLRGRNSPLHF.

The V gene is TRBV6-4, the J gene TRBJ2-7; 10 nucleotides align to TRBD1. CDR3 size: 15 residues. CDR1 MRHNA and CDR2 SNTAGT come from the germline V gene. Trimming took 7 bases from V and 5 from J; bases not matched to a gene: 11. The CDR3: CASTHSPGQGNEQYF. The CDR3 nucleotides are TGTGCCAGCACCCACTCCCCGGGACAGGGGAACGAGCAGTACTTC.

This chain uses TRBV4-1 with TRBJ2-4, with D perhaps TRBD2 (6 bases). The V gene lost 4 bases and the J gene lost 6 bases, with 13 bases spanning the gap. The CDR3 sequence is 14 residues long. Germline-derived CDR1 and CDR2 are MGHRA and YSYEKL. The CDR3 spells CASSPTRGGNIQYF. The CDR3 DNA follows: TGCGCCAGCAGCCCGACTAGGGGCGGAAACATTCAGTACTTC.

The rearrangement joins TRBV6-5 to TRBJ2-3; TRBD1 matches 9 bases. The CDR3 covers 15 residues. Looked up from germline, CDR1 is MNHEY and CDR2 is SVGAGI. J was trimmed by 1 base and V by 4 bases; bases with no gene match: 3. The DNA of the CDR3 is TGTGCCAGCAGTTCACAGGGGGCCGGCACAGATACGCAGTATTTT. This sequence encodes CASSSQGAGTDTQYF.

This clone was detected only a few times. CDR3 residues: CASSLEGGMNTEAFF. For the CDR3, the DNA is TGTGCCAGCAGCTTAGAGGGGGGGATGAACACTGAAGCTTTCTTT. The chain joins TRBV7-2 to TRBJ1-1; tentative D call: TRBD1 (6 bases). The CDR3 runs 15 residues. CDR1 is SGHTA, CDR2 FQGNSA, per germline. Trimming took off 1 base at V and 0 bases at J, with 9 bases between the two ends.

This chain connects TRBV4-3 to TRBJ1-5; D gene ambiguous. CDR1 is LGHNA, CDR2 YSLEER, per germline. The CDR3 length is 14 residues. V dropped 1 base and J dropped 4 bases, with 8 bases sitting between them. Written as DNA, the CDR3 is TGCGCCAGCAGCCAAGGGTGGCAGAATCAGCCCCAGCATTTT. Protein product: CASSQGWQNQPQHF.

The chain employs TRBV14 and TRBJ1-6, with D perhaps TRBD1 (6 bases). Germline CDR1 and CDR2: SGHDN and FVKESK. V was pared by 4 bases and J by 2 bases, with 12 bases between. The CDR3 contains 16 residues. The CDR3 protein is CASSLEGGTYNSPLHF. CDR3 DNA: TGTGCCAGCAGCCTCGAGGGGGGGACCTATAATTCACCCCTCCACTTT.

The chain has TRBV7-2 and TRBJ2-1; 10 nucleotides agree with TRBD1. This CDR3 spans 14 amino acids. From germline, CDR1 is SGHTA and CDR2 FQGNSA. V lost 5 bases, J lost 15 bases, and 13 bases stayed unmatched. CDR3 loop: CASSPKKDRGLGFF. CDR3 coding DNA: TGTGCCAGCAGCCCAAAAAAAGACAGGGGGCTGGGGTTCTTC. The variable domain in full, with the rest retrieved from reference TRBV7-2 and TRBJ2-1, is GAGVSQSPSNKVTEKGKDVELRCDPISGHTALYWYRQSLGQGLEFLIYFQGNSAPDKSGLPSDRFSAERTGGSVSTLTIQRTQQEDSAVYLCASSPKKDRGLGFFGPGTRLTVL.

This chain connects TRBV7-9 to TRBJ1-5; D is possibly TRBD1 (5 bases). CDR3 size: 15 residues. The germline CDR1 and CDR2 sequences are SEHNR and FQNEAQ (reference sequence). V was pared by 5 bases and J by 6 bases, with 17 bases between. CDR3 bases: TGTGCCAGCAGCGACCGGGACTCAGGAGGTCAGCCCCAGCATTTT. It translates to CASSDRDSGGQPQHF. Based on the CDR3 plus reference TRBV7-9 and TRBJ1-5, the full variable domain is DTGVSQNPRHKITKRGQNVTFRCDPISEHNRLYWYRQTLGQGPEFLTYFQNEAQLEKSRLLSDRFSAERPKGSFSTLEIQRTEQGDSAMYLCASSDRDSGGQPQHFGDGTRLSIL.

The chain links TRBV19 to TRBJ2-7, with TRBD1 matching over 10 bases. The CDR3 sequence is 14 residues long. Germline V gene data show CDR1 as LNHDA and CDR2 as SQIVND (reference sequence). V lost 6 bases, J lost 6 bases, and 8 bases stayed unmatched. CDR3 nucleotides: TGTGCCAGTAGGTCTCGACAGGGGGCTGTCGAGCAGTACTTC. It encodes CASRSRQGAVEQYF.

The chain joins TRBV11-2 to TRBJ2-1; 10 positions agree with TRBD2. Germline V CDR1 and CDR2: SGHAT, FQNNGV. The V segment lost 1 base and the J segment 4 bases; nucleotides outside the gene matches: 1. The CDR3 loop spans 15 amino acids. DNA for the CDR3: TGTGCCAGCAGCTTAGGTAGCGGGGGGTACAATGAGCAGTTCTTC. As protein: CASSLGSGGYNEQFF.

V is TRBV6-5 and J is TRBJ1-4, with TRBD1 matching 9 bases. The CDR3 is 15 residues long. Germline V CDR1 and CDR2: MNHEY, SVGAGI. The V and J ends lost 1 base and 9 bases, in that order; junction bases with no gene match: 6. The CDR3 DNA reads TGTGCCAGCAGTTACTGGACAGGGGAGGAGAAAAAACTGTTTTTT. It encodes CASSYWTGEEKKLFF.